The 23 T cell receptor beta chains given below trace back to one sample, sequenced in a study of CXCR3-negative and CXCR3-positive naive CD8 T cells. UMI-labeled TRB cDNA libraries were prepared by 5' RACE. Following a re-call of the 5' RACE reads, TCRdb has one entry per CDR3 protein and lacks DNA. This sample's table has more than 100,000 distinct CDR3 sequences. Study results and limitations: The study found more hydrophobic TRB CDR3s in CXCR3-positive naive cells than in CXCR3-negative naive cells.

The antigens of these receptors remain unknown. The specimen was naive CXCR3+ CD8+ T cells from blood. Sample subset: CD45RO-CCR7+CD27+CD95- naive CD8+ T cells expressing CXCR3 (TNR3+). Source of these receptors: a human donor in good health. Some clones in this sample may be carry-over from other donors' samples.

V gene TRBV12-3 or TRBV12-4 combines with J gene TRBJ1-1; there is no DNA to check the TCRdb D call of TRBD1. CDR3 length: 15 amino acids. CDR3 sequence reads: CASSPSVTGETEAFF.

The V gene is TRBV4-1, the J gene TRBJ2-7; TCRdb calls TRBD1, which cannot be checked without DNA. The CDR3 is 13 amino acids. Germline CDR1 MGHRA, CDR2 YSYEKL. The CDR3 here is CASSQQDSYEQYF.

This rearrangement joins TRBV12-3 or TRBV12-4 to TRBJ2-1; TCRdb picks TRBD2, but there is no DNA to check that call. The CDR3 extends over 17 amino acids. Here the CDR3 reads CASSQTSGGAEYNEQFF.

The V call is TRBV28, the J call TRBJ2-7; without DNA, the TCRdb call of TRBD1 cannot be checked. Germline values: CDR1 MDHEN, CDR2 SYDVKM. CDR3 length: 16 residues. The CDR3 spells CASSFPRTGGNYEQYF.

This chain joins TRBV4-3 and TRBJ2-7; the TRBD1 assignment by TCRdb is unverifiable without DNA. The V gene's germline CDR1 is LGHNA and CDR2 YSLEER. The CDR3 has 15 residues. CDR3 sequence: CASSQDLSRGDEQYF.

This rearrangement joins TRBV10-2 to TRBJ2-2; as DNA is missing, the TRBD1 call by TCRdb cannot be tested. The CDR3 spans 14 residues. The germline CDR1 and CDR2 sequences are WSHSY and SAAADI. CDR3 sequence reads: CASSGGGGTGELFF.

The CDR3: CASSFIVGDRGTRSEKLFF. V is TRBV12-3 or TRBV12-4 and J is TRBJ1-4; TCRdb indicates TRBD1, and absent DNA this call remains unverified. The CDR3 contains 19 residues.

The chain is built from TRBV10-3 and TRBJ2-1; TCRdb gives TRBD2 as the D gene, but with no DNA this cannot be confirmed. Germline V lookup: CDR1 ENHRY, CDR2 SYGVKD. The length of the CDR3 is 17 residues. CDR3 sequence reads: CAIGDGTERGGLYEQFF.

This chain joins TRBV15 and TRBJ2-1; the TCRdb D gene call, TRBD2, has no DNA to confirm it. There are 14 residues in the CDR3. CDR1 and CDR2 from the germline V gene are LNHNV and YYDKDF (reference sequence). CDR3 residues: CATSRDRGPGEQFF.

CDR3 sequence: CASRKVDRGSETQYF. This chain connects TRBV28 to TRBJ2-5; absent DNA, TCRdb's TRBD1 call cannot be checked. The germline V gene has CDR1 MDHEN and CDR2 SYDVKM. This CDR3 spans 15 amino acids.

The J gene is TRBJ2-7, the V gene TRBV28; without DNA, the TCRdb call of TRBD2 cannot be checked. CDR1 is MDHEN, CDR2 SYDVKM, per germline. The CDR3 contains 16 residues. CDR3 amino acids: CASSPTPGLAGVEQYF.

J is TRBJ2-7 and V is TRBV13. Germline CDR1 reads PRHDT; CDR2 reads FYEKMQ (reference sequence). The CDR3 consists of 14 residues. The CDR3 spells CASSFGSSPYEQYF.

The chain has TRBV6-6 and TRBJ2-5; TCRdb gives TRBD1 as the D gene, but with no DNA this cannot be confirmed. CDR3 length: 16 residues. CDR1 and CDR2 from the germline V gene are MNHNY and SVGAGI (reference sequence). The CDR3 reads CASSNYWTGERETQYF.

The genes are TRBV7-9 and TRBJ1-3; the D call from TCRdb, TRBD1, cannot be confirmed without DNA. Germline CDR1 and CDR2: SEHNR and FQNEAQ (reference sequence). This CDR3 comprises 16 residues. CDR3 in amino acids: CASSLWTANSGNTIYF.

The chain uses TRBV4-3 and TRBJ2-7; TCRdb proposes TRBD1, but this gene call is untestable without DNA. The CDR3 sequence is 14 residues long. Germline CDR1 and CDR2: LGHNA and YSLEER. This CDR3 reads CASSPGTGYYEQYF.

V gene TRBV6-2 or TRBV6-3 combines with J gene TRBJ2-7; as DNA is missing, the TRBD1 call by TCRdb cannot be tested. From germline, CDR1 is MNHEY and CDR2 SVGEGT. This CDR3 region has 14 residues. The CDR3 here is CASIQPGQGYEQYF.

The genes are TRBV4-1 and TRBJ2-2; TCRdb lists TRBD2, though no DNA is available to test this call. Germline-derived CDR1 and CDR2 are MGHRA and YSYEKL. This CDR3 spans 15 amino acids. CDR3 in amino acids: CASRLGRSPTGELFF.

J is TRBJ2-2 and V is TRBV28. Germline CDR1 reads MDHEN; CDR2 reads SYDVKM. CDR3 length: 11 amino acids. The CDR3 protein is CASSFTGELFF.

V usage is TRBV9 and J usage is TRBJ2-1; TCRdb gives TRBD1 as the D gene, but with no DNA this cannot be confirmed. The V gene's germline CDR1 is SGDLS and CDR2 YYNGEE. The CDR3 has 15 amino acids. Here the CDR3 reads CASSVADSPYNEQFF. Full variable domain (missing parts from reference TRBV9 and TRBJ2-1): DSGVTQTPKHLITATGQRVTLRCSPRSGDLSVYWYQQSLDQGLQFLIQYYNGEERAKGNILERFSAQQFPDLHSELNLSSLELGDSALYFCASSVADSPYNEQFFGPGTRLTVL.

The chain links TRBV12-3 or TRBV12-4 to TRBJ2-1. The CDR3 sequence is 15 residues long. The CDR3 protein is CVSSLGGIGYNEQFF.

V gene TRBV6-5 combines with J gene TRBJ1-6; TCRdb proposes TRBD1, but this gene call is untestable without DNA. The CDR3 spans 18 residues. The germline CDR1 and CDR2 sequences are MNHEY and SVGAGI. The CDR3 reads CASSYTGQGPSYNSPLHF.

The rearrangement links TRBV7-9 to TRBJ1-2; TCRdb returns TRBD1, unconfirmable since there is no DNA. The CDR3 contains 13 residues. Germline CDR1 reads SEHNR; CDR2 reads FQNEAQ (reference sequence). CDR3 sequence reads: CASSSPEGRGYTF.

V usage is TRBV6-6 and J usage is TRBJ2-2; as DNA is missing, the TRBD1 call by TCRdb cannot be tested. Germline CDR1 reads MNHNY; CDR2 reads SVGAGI (reference sequence). The CDR3 sequence is 14 residues long. CDR3: CASSPTGVTGELFF.